These 23 T cell receptor beta chains share one sample of origin, sequenced in a study of OX40 agonist ivuxolimab in advanced cancers. Some clones are missing from TCRdb's copy, which holds only in-frame ones; the method was immunoSEQ multiplex PCR. The repertoire includes tens of thousands of clones, about 92% of them detected once, and around 0.35% sits in the top ten. Specimen: CD4+ or CD8+ T cells sorted from blood, collected in a trial of the OX40 agonist ivuxolimab. The source is an adult with an advanced solid tumor such as melanoma, head and neck, liver or kidney cancer.

The rearrangement links TRBV15 to TRBJ2-7; D gene unclear. V gave up 4 bases and J gave up 6 bases, with 10 bases separating them. Germline-derived CDR1 and CDR2 are LNHNV and YYDKDF (reference sequence). The CDR3 consists of 12 residues. In DNA form, the CDR3 reads TGTGCCACCAGCACCCGAAATGGCGAGCAGTACTTC. Its translation is CATSTRNGEQYF.

The chain links TRBV7-2 to TRBJ2-5; 8 bases map to TRBD2. The V segment lost 5 bases and the J segment 4 bases; nucleotides outside the gene matches: 12. The CDR3 covers 16 residues. Germline V gene sequence: CDR1 SGHTA, CDR2 FQGNSA. DNA for the CDR3: TGTGCCAGCAGCGGGCGCTTGTCGGGGGGGAGAGAGACCCAGTACTTC. Residues: CASSGRLSGGRETQYF.

CDR3 bases: TGCGCCAGCAGCTTAGGTGAGGGAGAGCAGTACTTC. Amino acids: CASSLGEGEQYF. This chain connects TRBV5-1 to TRBJ2-7, with a possible D match to TRBD2 (5 bases). Trimming took off 2 bases at V and 7 bases at J, with 10 bases between the two ends. Germline V gene sequence: CDR1 SGHRS, CDR2 YFSETQ. This CDR3 spans 12 amino acids.

This chain uses TRBV6-5 with TRBJ1-6, with unresolved D. The length of the CDR3 is 15 residues. V lost 5 bases, J lost 0 bases, and 8 bases lay in between. CDR1 is MNHEY, CDR2 SVGAGI, per germline. In DNA, the CDR3 is TGTGCCAGCAGTAAAGAGAGCTCCTATAATTCACCCCTCCACTTT. Amino acid sequence: CASSKESSYNSPLHF.

V is TRBV28 and J is TRBJ1-2; the D gene is possibly TRBD1 (6 bases). Per the germline V gene, CDR1 is MDHEN and CDR2 is SYDVKM. The CDR3 length is 12 residues. V was trimmed by 7 bases and J by 4 bases, leaving 10 bases between them. The DNA of the CDR3 is TGTGCCAGCATCGGCAGGGGCTATGGCTACACCTTC. Its translation is CASIGRGYGYTF.

For the CDR3, the DNA is TGTGCCAGCAGGATTAGCGGGGGTATTTACGAGCAGTACTTC. Protein sequence: CASRISGGIYEQYF. The V and J genes are TRBV2 and TRBJ2-7, with 9 bases identical to TRBD2. The V gene end was trimmed by 6 bases and the J gene end by 4 bases; junction bases not matched to a gene: 7. The CDR3 consists of 14 residues. In germline, CDR1 is SNHLY, CDR2 FYNNEI.

The chain joins TRBV21-1 to TRBJ1-5. TRBV21-1 is deemed a pseudogene. The length of the CDR3 is 15 residues. CDR3 in amino acids: CASSEGGSENQPQHF. The CDR3, as DNA: TGTGCCAGTTCGGAAGGCGGGAGCGAGAATCAGCCCCAGCATTTT.

The chain links TRBV11-2 to TRBJ1-1, with D possibly being TRBD1 (6 bases). CDR1 is SGHAT, CDR2 FQNNGV, per germline. The CDR3 is 13 residues long. Trimming shortened V by 7 bases and J by 11 bases, and 20 bases separated the two germline ends. CDR3 amino acids: CASTIGPGALAFF. For the CDR3, the DNA is TGTGCCAGCACCATAGGGCCAGGGGCCTTGGCTTTCTTT. Looking up the rest from reference TRBV11-2 and TRBJ1-1 gives the full variable domain: EAGVAQSPRYKIIEKRQSVAFWCNPISGHATLYWYQQILGQGPKLLIQFQNNGVVDDSQLPKDRFSAERLKGVDSTLKIQPAKLEDSAVYLCASTIGPGALAFFGQGTRLTVV.

The J gene is TRBJ1-6, the V gene TRBV25-1; 8 bases match TRBD1. The CDR3 covers 15 residues. V dropped 5 bases and J dropped 10; count of bases not matched to a gene: 10. Per germline, CDR1 MGHDK and CDR2 SYGVNS. CDR3 in amino acids: CASSQGQGWLSPLHF. CDR3 bases: TGTGCCAGCAGTCAAGGACAGGGTTGGTTGTCACCCCTCCACTTT. Full variable domain (remainder filled in from reference TRBV25-1 and TRBJ1-6): EADIYQTPRYLVIGTGKKITLECSQTMGHDKMYWYQQDPGMELHLIHYSYGVNSTEKGDLSSESTVSRIRTEHFPLTLESARPSHTSQYLCASSQGQGWLSPLHFGNGTRLTVT.

The chain recombines TRBV29-1 with TRBJ2-5; perhaps TRBD1 as D (6 bases). CDR1 and CDR2 from the germline V gene are SQVTM and ANQGSEA. Trimming stripped 8 bases from V and 9 bases from J, with 19 bases between. The CDR3 loop spans 12 amino acids. CDR3 in amino acids: CSFRGGGEAQYF. CDR3 nucleotide sequence: TGCAGCTTCAGGGGTGGGGGCGAGGCCCAGTACTTC.

This chain uses TRBV5-4 with TRBJ1-1; 8 bases are a match to TRBD1. The trim removed 1 base at V and 4 bases at J, leaving 9 bases unmatched. Germline V CDR1 and CDR2: SGHNT, YYREEE (reference sequence). The CDR3 has 16 amino acids. The CDR3 spells CASSLPRGRIGTEAFF. CDR3 bases: TGTGCCAGCAGCTTGCCCAGGGGGCGAATAGGCACTGAAGCTTTCTTT.

The chain couples TRBV6-1 to TRBJ2-3; D ambiguous. The CDR3 is made up of 13 amino acids. V shed 5 bases and J shed 4 bases, with 10 bases lying between them. The V gene's germline CDR1 is MNHNS and CDR2 SASEGT. The chain's CDR3 is CASSPRVADTQYF. CDR3 coding DNA: TGTGCCAGCAGTCCCCGGGTCGCAGATACGCAGTATTTT.

The V call is TRBV6-5, the J call TRBJ2-7; D ambiguous. The CDR3 loop spans 12 amino acids. Germline-derived CDR1 and CDR2 are MNHEY and SVGAGI. Trimming removed 5 bases at V and 6 bases at J, with 11 bases between. Here the CDR3 reads CASSARVFEQYV. CDR3 DNA: TGTGCCAGCAGTGCAAGGGTTTTCGAGCAGTACGTC.

This clone has just one count. The J gene is TRBJ2-5, the V gene TRBV6-6; a weak D match, TRBD1 (6 bases). Germline V gene data show CDR1 as MNHNY and CDR2 as SVGAGI (reference sequence). The CDR3 has 13 residues. The V end was cut by 6 bases, the J end by 2 bases, with 10 bases between. CDR3 region: CASSLGTQETQYF. In DNA form, the CDR3 reads TGTGCCAGCAGCCTCGGGACACAAGAGACCCAGTACTTC.

The chain links TRBV14 to TRBJ1-6; D is uncertain. The CDR3 runs to 15 residues. Germline V CDR1 and CDR2: SGHDN, FVKESK. Trimming left V 1 base short and J 10 bases short, with 14 bases between. The CDR3 coding sequence is TGTGCCAGCAGCCAAGGAGTGGAGGGATACTCACCCCTCCACTTT. Translated, it gives CASSQGVEGYSPLHF.

V usage is TRBV15 and J usage is TRBJ2-5, with TRBD2 matching over 9 bases. V shed 3 bases, J shed 9 bases, and the junction held 11 bases outside the gene matches. The CDR3 has 15 amino acids. CDR1 LNHNV and CDR2 YYDKDF come from the germline V gene (reference sequence). In DNA, the CDR3 is TGTGCCACCAGCAGTCCTTTAGCGGGGGTGGGGGCCCAGTACTTC. This encodes CATSSPLAGVGAQYF. The full variable domain, in which reference TRBV15 and TRBJ2-5 provide the parts outside the CDR3, is DAMVIQNPRYQVTQFGKPVTLSCSQTLNHNVMYWYQQKSSQAPKLLFHYYDKDFNNEADTPDNFQSRRPNTSFCFLDIRSPGLGDTAMYLCATSSPLAGVGAQYFGPGTRLLVL.

As DNA, the CDR3 is TGTGCCAGCAGTTCCCCGAATCGCGGAAACACCATATATTTT. It specifies CASSSPNRGNTIYF. The chain is built from TRBV6-5 and TRBJ1-3; the D is unclear. The germline V and J ends were trimmed by 4 bases and 4 bases, with 11 bases remaining between them. CDR1 and CDR2 (germline): MNHEY, SVGAGI. The CDR3 sequence is 14 residues long.

The chain has TRBV29-1 and TRBJ2-7, with 13 positions matching TRBD2. The CDR3 loop spans 14 amino acids. Germline V gene lookup returns CDR1 SQVTM and CDR2 ANQGSEA. V shed 7 bases, J shed 5 bases, and the junction held 8 bases outside the gene matches. Here the CDR3 DNA reads TGCAGCGGCCGACTAGCGGGGGGTGACAACGAGCAGTACTTC. Amino acids: CSGRLAGGDNEQYF.

V usage is TRBV30 and J usage is TRBJ2-7, with 9 bases identical to TRBD1. The CDR3 loop spans 13 amino acids. J lost 3 bases, V lost 6 bases, and 6 bases had no gene match. CDR1 and CDR2 from the germline V gene are GTSNPN and SVGIG (reference sequence). CDR3 residues: CACRRTGVYEQYF. DNA of the CDR3: TGTGCCTGCCGTCGGACAGGGGTCTACGAGCAGTACTTC.

This sequence joins TRBV28 and TRBJ1-6, with 7 bases fitting TRBD1. Trimming cost V 2 bases and J 15 bases; bases outside gene matches: 25. There are 19 residues in the CDR3. Germline values: CDR1 MDHEN, CDR2 SYDVKM. The DNA for the CDR3 is TGTGCCAGCAGTTTAGGAGGGGGCTTGGGGATCGGGCTTGGCAGGGTCCTCCACTTT. Translated, it gives CASSLGGGLGIGLGRVLHF.

The V and J genes are TRBV27 and TRBJ2-3, with a weak D call TRBD1 (5 bases). The ends were cut back, 4 bases at V and 0 bases at J, with 17 bases in the middle. Germline V CDR1 and CDR2: MNHEY, SMNVEV (reference sequence). CDR3 size: 17 residues. CDR3 protein: CASSSRTGSPSTDTQYF. The CDR3 bases are TGTGCCAGCAGTTCTCGAACAGGCAGTCCTAGCACAGATACGCAGTATTTT.

The chain is built from TRBV18 and TRBJ2-7; TRBD2 matches 9 bases. This CDR3 contains 17 residues. V lost 1 base and J lost 7; bases outside the gene matches: 14. Germline values: CDR1 KGHSH, CDR2 LQKENI. The CDR3 bases are TGTGCCAGCTCACCACTGGTCCTAGCGGGGACCTTAGGAGAGCAGTACTTC. Protein sequence: CASSPLVLAGTLGEQYF.

CDR3 region: CASSFASGFNNEQFF. In DNA form, the CDR3 reads TGTGCCAGCAGCTTCGCCAGCGGGTTTAACAATGAGCAGTTCTTC. The chain carries TRBV7-8 and TRBJ2-1, with D possibly being TRBD2 (6 bases). CDR3 length: 15 residues. The germline CDR1 and CDR2 sequences are SGHVS and FQNEAQ. V shed 3 bases and J shed 5 bases, with 14 bases lying between them.